This note documents a single T cell receptor beta chain sequence. The record originates from a study of technical replicates of blood from a few donors. Assay used: immunoSEQ multiplex PCR; TCRdb lists only in-frame clones, some missing. The profile shows tens of thousands of clones, more than 85% of them singletons. This TCR was sampled from a human donor in good health. Some clones in this sample may be carry-over from other donors' samples. The specimen was PBMCs.

CDR3 sequence (DNA): TGTGCCAGCAGTTACTCGAGTGGATGGGGCGAGCAGTTCTTC. Amino acids: CASSYSSGWGEQFF. The chain is built from TRBV6-5 and TRBJ2-1; D is perhaps TRBD1 (5 bases). V shed 0 bases and J shed 10 bases, with 13 bases lying between them. This CDR3 region has 14 residues. CDR1 MNHEY and CDR2 SVGAGI come from the germline V gene.